The sequence of this TCR beta chain was determined in a study of molecular identifiers for immune sequencing clone quantification. This clonotype was found many times. V was trimmed by 4 bases and J by 0 bases, leaving 16 bases between them. The CDR3 sequence is 16 residues long. The V gene's germline CDR1 is LGHDT and CDR2 YNNKEL (reference sequence). CD8+CD4-CCR7+CD45RA+ cells were sorted as naive CD8 T cells. Both previously described methods and listed TCR primers were employed to make bulk TCR libraries. TCRdb reprocessed the PCR reads via MiXCR and lists one record per CDR3 protein. The repertoire has 65,000 or so distinct CDR3 sequences, around 18% of them found once; the top ten carry 1.5% to 1.8%.

The clonotype was recovered from a human donor in good health. Some libraries in this study had Jurkat cell RNA spiked in. The sequencing input was naive CD8+ T cells from blood, with Jurkat cell RNA spiked in. Subset of the sample: FACS-sorted CD8+CD4-CCR7+CD45RA+ naive T cells. This chain uses TRBV3-1 with TRBJ2-7, with a tentative D call TRBD1 (6 bases). The CDR3, as DNA: TGTGCCAGCAGCCCACTTAGGACAGTGGCCTCCTACGAGCAGTACTTC. Translated, it gives CASSPLRTVASYEQYF.